Listed below are T cell receptor beta chains from one sample, sequenced in a study of T cell responses to AZD1222 COVID-19 vaccine. Using immunoSEQ multiplex PCR, the repertoire was profiled, and TCRdb retains in-frame clones only, with some absent. The sample shows 95,000 to 150,000 clones, about nine tenths of them seen only once. The sequenced sample was peripheral blood, obtained on day 0 of AZD1222 vaccination. The receptors stem from an adult in good health. CDR3s include the opening cysteine and the closing phenylalanine or tryptophan. A D gene is named only where the DNA matches it firmly. Some rows have no size entry. The others give once, few or many, or a class for an expanded clone.

D | J | size | V | DNA | CDR3
- | TRBJ1-6 | - | TRBV3-1/TRBV3-2 | TGTGCCAGCGCCCAGAGCTCCTATAATTCACCCCTCCACTTT | CASAQSSYNSPLHF
- | TRBJ1-6 | - | TRBV7-9 | TGTGCCAGCAGCCCGGGTGCCTATAATTCACCCCTCCACTTT | CASSPGAYNSPLHF
TRBD1 | TRBJ1-4 | - | TRBV5-1 | TGCGCCAGCAGCTTCGACAGGGGACTCAATGAAAAACTGTTTTTT | CASSFDRGLNEKLFF
TRBD1 | TRBJ2-5 | - | TRBV6-5 | TGTGCCAGCCGGACAGGGCTGGAGACCCAGTACTTC | CASRTGLETQYF
- | TRBJ2-1 | - | TRBV6-5 | TGTGCCAGCAGTCAATACGTAGGGACTGAGCAGTTCTTC | CASSQYVGTEQFF
- | TRBJ2-7 | - | TRBV28 | TGTGCCAGCAGTTTAATTAGGACCTACGAGCAGTACTTC | CASSLIRTYEQYF
- | TRBJ2-1 | - | TRBV5-1 | TGCGCCAGCAGCTTGGGGGGGCCCCCTCAGGAGCAGTTCTTC | CASSLGGPPQEQFF
- | TRBJ1-3 | - | TRBV5-1 | TGCGCCAGCAGCCCCGGCGGAATAGGAAACACCATATATTTT | CASSPGGIGNTIYF
- | TRBJ2-2 | - | TRBV11-2 | TGTGCCAGCAGCTTTGGCAGGGGAGTGACCGGGGAGCTGTTTTTT | CASSFGRGVTGELFF
TRBD1 | TRBJ1-4 | - | TRBV3-1/TRBV3-2 | TGTGCCAGCAGCCCCACAGGGGGGGACTATGAAAAACTGTTTTTT | CASSPTGGDYEKLFF
TRBD2 | TRBJ2-4 | - | TRBV6-1 | TGTGCCAGCAGTGGGACTAGCGGGGGGGCAGACCTAGCCAAAAACATTCAGTACTTC | CASSGTSGGADLAKNIQYF
- | TRBJ2-1 | - | TRBV9 | TGTGCCAGTACCCTCCTAACTAACTACAATGAGCAGTTCTTC | CASTLLTNYNEQFF
TRBD1 | TRBJ1-5 | - | TRBV30 | TGTGCCTGGAGCGCCGACAGGGGATACCAGCCCCAGCATTTT | CAWSADRGYQPQHF
- | TRBJ2-3 | - | TRBV6-1 | TGTGCCAGCAGTGAAACGTCGGGTCTTGCCGCCGCTACGCAGTATTTT | CASSETSGLAAATQYF
TRBD1 | TRBJ1-6 | - | TRBV27 | TGTGCCAGCAGGATGGACAGGACGAGCTCCTATAATTCACCCCTCCACTTT | CASRMDRTSSYNSPLHF
TRBD1 | TRBJ1-4 | - | TRBV3-1/TRBV3-2 | TGTGCCAGCAGCCCCTACGACAGGGCGGGTGAAAAACTGTTTTTT | CASSPYDRAGEKLFF
- | TRBJ1-6 | few | TRBV28 | TGTGCCAGCAGTCCTATGGACAGAAGCTCCTATAATTCACCCCTCCACTTT | CASSPMDRSSYNSPLHF
TRBD2 | TRBJ2-7 | - | TRBV4-3 | TGCGCCAGCAGCCAACCAGGACTAGCTCGGTACGAGCAGTACTTC | CASSQPGLARYEQYF
- | TRBJ2-3 | - | TRBV10-3 | TGTGCCATCAGGGGGCTAGCGAACACAGATACGCAGTATTTT | CAIRGLANTDTQYF
TRBD1 | TRBJ1-1 | - | TRBV18 | TGTGCCAGCTCACCAATAACAGGGGTGTCCACTGAAGCTTTCTTT | CASSPITGVSTEAFF